The 8 T cell receptor beta chains below were found in one sample sequenced in a study of CD8 T cells in ankylosing spondylitis. Findings and limits, study-wide: Typical of ankylosing spondylitis blood, it appeared, was a TCR beta motif of roughly eight highly homologous variants.

These TCRs are of unknown antigen specificity. TCRdb processed the 5' RACE reads anew with MiXCR; each CDR3 protein has one entry. The sample holds fewer than 550,000 distinct CDR3 sequences, 5.3% seen once. Material for sequencing was blood, either unsorted or a sorted T cell fraction (not recorded which). The source of these receptors is a male donor with ankylosing spondylitis.

The chain couples TRBV28 to TRBJ2-1; D may be TRBD2 (5 bases). V was cut by 5 bases and J by 4 bases, with 9 bases left in between. Looked up from germline, CDR1 is MDHEN and CDR2 is SYDVKM. This CDR3 comprises 13 residues. DNA of the CDR3: TGTGCCAGCAGTAAACAGCGGTACAATGAGCAGTTCTTC. This translates into CASSKQRYNEQFF.

This clonotype was recorded many times. This chain links TRBV7-2 with TRBJ2-5; D could derive from TRBD1 or TRBD2 (5 bases each). V was shortened by 5 bases and J by 3 bases, with 16 bases between the two germline ends. CDR1 is SGHTA, CDR2 FQGNSA, per germline. The CDR3 is 15 residues long. CDR3 coding DNA: TGTGCCAGCAGCCCGGGCGCGAGGGGCGAAGAGACCCAGTACTTC. Translation gives CASSPGARGEETQYF.

This clonotype was observed at least ten times. The chain couples TRBV9 to TRBJ2-3, with TRBD2 identical over 8 bases. Germline CDR1 reads SGDLS; CDR2 reads YYNGEE. This CDR3 has 16 amino acids. V trimming: 2 bases; J trimming: 1 base; junction bases outside the gene matches: 6. The CDR3 DNA follows: TGTGCCAGCAGCGTGACAGGAGCGGGGGGCACAGATACGCAGTATTTT. Its translation is CASSVTGAGGTDTQYF.

This clonotype was observed many times. V usage is TRBV5-1 and J usage is TRBJ2-1; the D gene is possibly TRBD1 (6 bases). The CDR3 sequence is 15 residues long. With 3 bases removed from V and 1 base from J, the gap between germline ends came to 11 bases. Germline values: CDR1 SGHRS, CDR2 YFSETQ. The CDR3 protein is CASSSSQGSYNEQFF. CDR3 coding DNA: TGCGCCAGCAGCTCCTCCCAGGGGTCCTACAATGAGCAGTTCTTC.

This clonotype has at least ten counts. This chain joins TRBV29-1 and TRBJ2-7; D is unresolved. V lost 3 bases, J lost 0 bases, and 3 bases lay in between. In germline, CDR1 is SQVTM, CDR2 ANQGSEA. The CDR3 runs to 11 residues. The CDR3 bases are TGCAGCGTTGAGGTCTCCTACGAGCAGTACTTC. Translating gives CSVEVSYEQYF.

The chain has TRBV7-6 and TRBJ2-7, with 7 bases lining up with TRBD1. Germline values: CDR1 SGHVS, CDR2 FNYEAQ. With V trimmed by 5 bases and J by 2 bases, 6 bases remained unmatched. This CDR3 has 14 residues. The CDR3 coding sequence is TGTGCCAGCAGCCACAGGGGACCTACCTACGAGCAGTACTTC. Translating it yields CASSHRGPTYEQYF.

This clonotype was observed many times. The J gene is TRBJ2-3, the V gene TRBV5-1; 11 bases match TRBD2. Trimming removed 3 bases from V and 1 base from J; junction bases left unmatched: 4. Germline V gene data show CDR1 as SGHRS and CDR2 as YFSETQ. The CDR3 covers 16 residues. The chain's CDR3 is CASSSTSGDGTDTQYF. The CDR3 DNA reads as TGCGCCAGCAGCTCGACTAGCGGGGACGGCACAGATACGCAGTATTTT.

The V and J genes are TRBV20-1 and TRBJ2-1; TRBD2 matches 8 bases. CDR3 length: 15 amino acids. Trimming cost V 1 base and J 4 bases; bases outside gene matches: 6. CDR1 is DFQATT and CDR2 is SNEGSKA in the germline V gene (reference sequence). This chain's CDR3 is CSARAGGPAYNEQFF. CDR3 bases: TGCAGTGCTAGAGCGGGAGGGCCCGCTTACAATGAGCAGTTCTTC.